This TCR beta chain was documented in a study of cytomegalovirus exposure and HLA in healthy donors. The overall study: A subsequent analysis reported that the roughly 120 validation repertoires were produced on the same platform that had also been used for the roughly 700 first-cohort repertoires.

The donors were part of the validation cohort, which consisted of under 150 subjects and was separate from the first cohort of about 720 subjects. TCRdb keeps only in-frame clones here, not all; method: immunoSEQ multiplex PCR. The data contain about 280,000 clones, approximately 90% of them singletons. J was trimmed by 4 bases and V by 4 bases; bases with no gene match: 7. The CDR3 is 15 amino acids. CDR1 SGHTA and CDR2 FQGNSA come from the germline V gene. Study conclusions and caveats: The tendency of first-cohort TCR clusters to co-occur in the 120 validation repertoires was the finding of a later analysis. Reported results showed that the classifier diagnosed cytomegalovirus status with high specificity and sensitivity.

As to this clone: The antigen remains undetermined.

Sequencing input: PBMCs. The clonotype originates from a woman between 18 and 29 years old in good health and CMV-seronegative. The chain has TRBV7-2 and TRBJ2-4, with TRBD1 matching 7 bases. CDR3 residues: CASSSEGTVKNIQYF. CDR3 nucleotides: TGTGCCAGCAGCTCTGAGGGGACAGTGAAAAACATTCAGTACTTC.